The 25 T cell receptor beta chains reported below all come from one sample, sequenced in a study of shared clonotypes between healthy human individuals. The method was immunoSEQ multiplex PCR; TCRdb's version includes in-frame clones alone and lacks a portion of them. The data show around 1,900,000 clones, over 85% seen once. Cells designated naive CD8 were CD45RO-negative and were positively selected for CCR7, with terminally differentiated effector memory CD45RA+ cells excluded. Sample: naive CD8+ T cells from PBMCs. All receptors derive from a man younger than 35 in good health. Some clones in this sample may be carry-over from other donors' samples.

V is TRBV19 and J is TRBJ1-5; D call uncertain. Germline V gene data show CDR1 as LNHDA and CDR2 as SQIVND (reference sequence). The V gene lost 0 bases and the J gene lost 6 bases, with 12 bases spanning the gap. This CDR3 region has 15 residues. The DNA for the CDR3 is TGTGCCAGTAGTATAGATCTAAACACGGGTCAGCCCCAGCATTTT. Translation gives CASSIDLNTGQPQHF.

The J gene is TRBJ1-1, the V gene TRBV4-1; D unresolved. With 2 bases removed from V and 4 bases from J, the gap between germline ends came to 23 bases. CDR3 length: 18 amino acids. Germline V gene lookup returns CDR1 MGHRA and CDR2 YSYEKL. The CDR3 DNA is TGCGCCAGCAGCCAACGTATACCCCCACGTGGGGATGCCACTGAAGCTTTCTTT. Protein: CASSQRIPPRGDATEAFF.

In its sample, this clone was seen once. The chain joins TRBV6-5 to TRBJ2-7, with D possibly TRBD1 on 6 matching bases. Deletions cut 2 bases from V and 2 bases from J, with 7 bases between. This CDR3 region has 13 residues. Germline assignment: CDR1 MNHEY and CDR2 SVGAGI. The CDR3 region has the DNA TGTGCCAGCAGTTACAGGGACACCTACGAGCAGTACTTC. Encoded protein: CASSYRDTYEQYF.

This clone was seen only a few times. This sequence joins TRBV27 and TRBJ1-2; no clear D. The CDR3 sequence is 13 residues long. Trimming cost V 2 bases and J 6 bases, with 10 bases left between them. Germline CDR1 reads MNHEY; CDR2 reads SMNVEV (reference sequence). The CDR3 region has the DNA TGTGCCAGCAGTTTAGGGCCTATCCATGGCTACACCTTC. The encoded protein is CASSLGPIHGYTF.

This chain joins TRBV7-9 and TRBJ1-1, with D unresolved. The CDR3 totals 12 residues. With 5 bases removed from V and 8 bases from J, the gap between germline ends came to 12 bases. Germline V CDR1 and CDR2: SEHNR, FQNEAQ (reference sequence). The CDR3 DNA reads TGTGCCAGCAGCCCGGGAGGGTGGGAAGCTTTCTTT. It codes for CASSPGGWEAFF.

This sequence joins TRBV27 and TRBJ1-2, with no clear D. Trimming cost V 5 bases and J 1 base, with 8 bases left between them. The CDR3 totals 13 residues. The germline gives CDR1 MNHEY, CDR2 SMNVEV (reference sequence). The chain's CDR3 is CASSLHSNYGYTF. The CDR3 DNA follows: TGTGCCAGCAGTCTCCACAGTAACTATGGCTACACCTTC.

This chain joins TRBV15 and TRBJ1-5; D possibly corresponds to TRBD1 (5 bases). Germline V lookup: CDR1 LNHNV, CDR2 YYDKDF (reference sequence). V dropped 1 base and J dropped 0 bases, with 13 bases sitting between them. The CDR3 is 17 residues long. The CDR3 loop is CATSRGRDGDSNQPQHF. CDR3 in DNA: TGTGCCACCAGCAGAGGCCGGGACGGCGATAGCAATCAGCCCCAGCATTTT.

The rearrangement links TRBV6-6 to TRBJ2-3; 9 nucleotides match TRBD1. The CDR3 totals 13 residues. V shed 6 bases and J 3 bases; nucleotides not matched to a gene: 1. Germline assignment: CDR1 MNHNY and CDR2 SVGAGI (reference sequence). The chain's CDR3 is CASSDRGTDTQYF. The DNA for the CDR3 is TGTGCCAGCAGCGACAGGGGGACAGATACGCAGTATTTT.

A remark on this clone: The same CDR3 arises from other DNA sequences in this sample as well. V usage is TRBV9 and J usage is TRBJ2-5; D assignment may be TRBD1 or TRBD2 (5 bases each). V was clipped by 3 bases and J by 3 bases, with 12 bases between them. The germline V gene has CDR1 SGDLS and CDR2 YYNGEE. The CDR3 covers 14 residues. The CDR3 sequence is CASSASGTEETQYF. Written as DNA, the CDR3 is TGTGCCAGCAGCGCCTCCGGGACGGAAGAGACCCAGTACTTC.

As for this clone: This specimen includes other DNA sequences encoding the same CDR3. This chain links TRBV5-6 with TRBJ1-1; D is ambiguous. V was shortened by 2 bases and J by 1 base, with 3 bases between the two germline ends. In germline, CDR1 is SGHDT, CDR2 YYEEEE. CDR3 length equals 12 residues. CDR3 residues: CASSLQNTEAFF. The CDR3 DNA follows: TGTGCCAGCAGCTTACAGAACACTGAAGCTTTCTTT.

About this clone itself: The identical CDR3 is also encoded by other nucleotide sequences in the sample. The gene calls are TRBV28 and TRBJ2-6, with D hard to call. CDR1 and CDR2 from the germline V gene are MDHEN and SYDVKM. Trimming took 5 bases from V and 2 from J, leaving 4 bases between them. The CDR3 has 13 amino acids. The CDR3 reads CASSPPGANVLTF. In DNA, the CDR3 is TGTGCCAGCAGTCCGCCTGGGGCCAACGTCCTGACTTTC.

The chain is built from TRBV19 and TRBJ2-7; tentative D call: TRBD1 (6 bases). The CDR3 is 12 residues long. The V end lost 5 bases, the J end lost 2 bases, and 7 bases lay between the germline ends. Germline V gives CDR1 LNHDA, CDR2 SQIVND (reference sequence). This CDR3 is CASSQGPYEQYF. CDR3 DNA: TGTGCCAGTAGTCAGGGGCCCTACGAGCAGTACTTC.

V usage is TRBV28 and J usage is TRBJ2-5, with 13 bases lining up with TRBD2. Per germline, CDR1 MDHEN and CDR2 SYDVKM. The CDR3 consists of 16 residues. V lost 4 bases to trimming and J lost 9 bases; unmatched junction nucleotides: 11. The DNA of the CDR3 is TGTGCCAGCAGTTCACCGGGACTAGCGGGACAGGGGCCCCAGTACTTC. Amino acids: CASSSPGLAGQGPQYF.

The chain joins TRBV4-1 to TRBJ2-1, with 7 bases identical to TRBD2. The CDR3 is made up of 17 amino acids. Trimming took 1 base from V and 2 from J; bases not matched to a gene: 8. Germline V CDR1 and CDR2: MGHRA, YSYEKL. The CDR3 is CASSQGVGLAAYNEQFF. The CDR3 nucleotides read TGCGCCAGCAGCCAAGGGGTCGGGCTAGCGGCCTACAATGAGCAGTTCTTC.

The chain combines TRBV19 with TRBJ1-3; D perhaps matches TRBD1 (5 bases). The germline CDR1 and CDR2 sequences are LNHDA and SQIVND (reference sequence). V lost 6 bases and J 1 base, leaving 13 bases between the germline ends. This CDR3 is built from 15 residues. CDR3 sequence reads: CASSPGPFSGNTIYF. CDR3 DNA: TGTGCCAGTAGCCCGGGGCCCTTTTCTGGAAACACCATATATTTT.

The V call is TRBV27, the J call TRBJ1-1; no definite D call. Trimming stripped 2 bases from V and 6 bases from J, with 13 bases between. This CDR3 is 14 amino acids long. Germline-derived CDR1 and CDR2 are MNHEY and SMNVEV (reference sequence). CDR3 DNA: TGTGCCAGCAGTTTAAAGGGTTCCAGAGCTGAAGCTTTCTTT. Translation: CASSLKGSRAEAFF.

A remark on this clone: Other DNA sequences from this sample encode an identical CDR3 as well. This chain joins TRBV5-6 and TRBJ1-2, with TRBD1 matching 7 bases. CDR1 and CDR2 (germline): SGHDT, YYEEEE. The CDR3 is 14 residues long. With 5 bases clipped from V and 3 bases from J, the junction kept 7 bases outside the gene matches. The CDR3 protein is CASSLDRVDYGYTF. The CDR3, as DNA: TGTGCCAGCAGTTTAGACAGGGTAGACTATGGCTACACCTTC.

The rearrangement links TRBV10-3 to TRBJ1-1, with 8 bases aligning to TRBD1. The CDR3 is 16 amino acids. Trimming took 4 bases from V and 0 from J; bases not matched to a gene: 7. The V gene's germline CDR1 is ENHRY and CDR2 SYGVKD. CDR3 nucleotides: TGTGCCATCAGTGGACAGGGGCAATCTTTGAACACTGAAGCTTTCTTT. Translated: CAISGQGQSLNTEAFF.

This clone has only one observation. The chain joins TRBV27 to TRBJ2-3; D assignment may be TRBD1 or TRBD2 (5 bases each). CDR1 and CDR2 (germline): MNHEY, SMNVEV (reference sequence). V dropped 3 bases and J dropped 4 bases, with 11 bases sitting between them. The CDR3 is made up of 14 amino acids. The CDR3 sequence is CASSFVEGSDTQYF. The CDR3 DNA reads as TGTGCCAGCAGTTTTGTTGAGGGGTCAGATACGCAGTATTTT.

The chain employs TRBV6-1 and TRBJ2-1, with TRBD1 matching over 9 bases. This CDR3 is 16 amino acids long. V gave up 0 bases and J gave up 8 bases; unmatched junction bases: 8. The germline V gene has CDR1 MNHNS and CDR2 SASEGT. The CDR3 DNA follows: TGTGCCAGCAGTGAAGCTACGGGACAGGGCTGCGATGAGCAGTTCTTC. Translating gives CASSEATGQGCDEQFF.

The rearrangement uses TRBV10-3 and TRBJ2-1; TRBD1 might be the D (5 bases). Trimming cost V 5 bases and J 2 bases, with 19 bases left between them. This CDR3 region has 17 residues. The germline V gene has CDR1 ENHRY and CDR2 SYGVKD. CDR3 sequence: CAISTPSAEGAYNEQFF. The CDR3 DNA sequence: TGTGCCATCAGTACACCGTCTGCGGAAGGGGCCTACAATGAGCAGTTCTTC.

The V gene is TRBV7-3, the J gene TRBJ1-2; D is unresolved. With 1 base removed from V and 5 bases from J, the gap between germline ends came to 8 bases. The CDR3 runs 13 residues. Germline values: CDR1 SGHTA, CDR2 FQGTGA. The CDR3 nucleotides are TGTGCCAGCAGCTTAAACCCCAAGTATGGCTACACCTTC. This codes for CASSLNPKYGYTF.

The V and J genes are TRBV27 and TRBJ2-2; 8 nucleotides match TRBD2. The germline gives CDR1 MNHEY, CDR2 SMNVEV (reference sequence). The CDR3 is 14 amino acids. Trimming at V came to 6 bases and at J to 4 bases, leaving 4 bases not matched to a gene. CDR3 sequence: CASRIAGLTGELFF. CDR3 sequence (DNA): TGTGCCAGCAGGATAGCGGGACTCACCGGGGAGCTGTTTTTT.

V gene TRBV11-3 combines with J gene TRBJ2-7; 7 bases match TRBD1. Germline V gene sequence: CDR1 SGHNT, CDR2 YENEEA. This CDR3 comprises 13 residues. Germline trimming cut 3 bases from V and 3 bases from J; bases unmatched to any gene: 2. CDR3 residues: CASSFRDSYEQYF. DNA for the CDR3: TGTGCCAGCAGCTTCCGGGACAGCTACGAGCAGTACTTC. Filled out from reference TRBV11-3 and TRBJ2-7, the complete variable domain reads EAGVVQSPRYKIIEKKQPVAFWCNPISGHNTLYWYLQNLGQGPELLIRYENEEAVDDSQLPKDRFSAERLKGVDSTLKIQPAELGDSAVYLCASSFRDSYEQYFGPGTRLTVT.

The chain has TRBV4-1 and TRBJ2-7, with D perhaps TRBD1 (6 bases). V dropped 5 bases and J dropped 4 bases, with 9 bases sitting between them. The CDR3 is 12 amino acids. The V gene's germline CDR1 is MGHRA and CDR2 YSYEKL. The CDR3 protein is CASSETGYEQYF. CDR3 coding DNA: TGCGCCAGCAGCGAGACAGGTTACGAGCAGTACTTC.